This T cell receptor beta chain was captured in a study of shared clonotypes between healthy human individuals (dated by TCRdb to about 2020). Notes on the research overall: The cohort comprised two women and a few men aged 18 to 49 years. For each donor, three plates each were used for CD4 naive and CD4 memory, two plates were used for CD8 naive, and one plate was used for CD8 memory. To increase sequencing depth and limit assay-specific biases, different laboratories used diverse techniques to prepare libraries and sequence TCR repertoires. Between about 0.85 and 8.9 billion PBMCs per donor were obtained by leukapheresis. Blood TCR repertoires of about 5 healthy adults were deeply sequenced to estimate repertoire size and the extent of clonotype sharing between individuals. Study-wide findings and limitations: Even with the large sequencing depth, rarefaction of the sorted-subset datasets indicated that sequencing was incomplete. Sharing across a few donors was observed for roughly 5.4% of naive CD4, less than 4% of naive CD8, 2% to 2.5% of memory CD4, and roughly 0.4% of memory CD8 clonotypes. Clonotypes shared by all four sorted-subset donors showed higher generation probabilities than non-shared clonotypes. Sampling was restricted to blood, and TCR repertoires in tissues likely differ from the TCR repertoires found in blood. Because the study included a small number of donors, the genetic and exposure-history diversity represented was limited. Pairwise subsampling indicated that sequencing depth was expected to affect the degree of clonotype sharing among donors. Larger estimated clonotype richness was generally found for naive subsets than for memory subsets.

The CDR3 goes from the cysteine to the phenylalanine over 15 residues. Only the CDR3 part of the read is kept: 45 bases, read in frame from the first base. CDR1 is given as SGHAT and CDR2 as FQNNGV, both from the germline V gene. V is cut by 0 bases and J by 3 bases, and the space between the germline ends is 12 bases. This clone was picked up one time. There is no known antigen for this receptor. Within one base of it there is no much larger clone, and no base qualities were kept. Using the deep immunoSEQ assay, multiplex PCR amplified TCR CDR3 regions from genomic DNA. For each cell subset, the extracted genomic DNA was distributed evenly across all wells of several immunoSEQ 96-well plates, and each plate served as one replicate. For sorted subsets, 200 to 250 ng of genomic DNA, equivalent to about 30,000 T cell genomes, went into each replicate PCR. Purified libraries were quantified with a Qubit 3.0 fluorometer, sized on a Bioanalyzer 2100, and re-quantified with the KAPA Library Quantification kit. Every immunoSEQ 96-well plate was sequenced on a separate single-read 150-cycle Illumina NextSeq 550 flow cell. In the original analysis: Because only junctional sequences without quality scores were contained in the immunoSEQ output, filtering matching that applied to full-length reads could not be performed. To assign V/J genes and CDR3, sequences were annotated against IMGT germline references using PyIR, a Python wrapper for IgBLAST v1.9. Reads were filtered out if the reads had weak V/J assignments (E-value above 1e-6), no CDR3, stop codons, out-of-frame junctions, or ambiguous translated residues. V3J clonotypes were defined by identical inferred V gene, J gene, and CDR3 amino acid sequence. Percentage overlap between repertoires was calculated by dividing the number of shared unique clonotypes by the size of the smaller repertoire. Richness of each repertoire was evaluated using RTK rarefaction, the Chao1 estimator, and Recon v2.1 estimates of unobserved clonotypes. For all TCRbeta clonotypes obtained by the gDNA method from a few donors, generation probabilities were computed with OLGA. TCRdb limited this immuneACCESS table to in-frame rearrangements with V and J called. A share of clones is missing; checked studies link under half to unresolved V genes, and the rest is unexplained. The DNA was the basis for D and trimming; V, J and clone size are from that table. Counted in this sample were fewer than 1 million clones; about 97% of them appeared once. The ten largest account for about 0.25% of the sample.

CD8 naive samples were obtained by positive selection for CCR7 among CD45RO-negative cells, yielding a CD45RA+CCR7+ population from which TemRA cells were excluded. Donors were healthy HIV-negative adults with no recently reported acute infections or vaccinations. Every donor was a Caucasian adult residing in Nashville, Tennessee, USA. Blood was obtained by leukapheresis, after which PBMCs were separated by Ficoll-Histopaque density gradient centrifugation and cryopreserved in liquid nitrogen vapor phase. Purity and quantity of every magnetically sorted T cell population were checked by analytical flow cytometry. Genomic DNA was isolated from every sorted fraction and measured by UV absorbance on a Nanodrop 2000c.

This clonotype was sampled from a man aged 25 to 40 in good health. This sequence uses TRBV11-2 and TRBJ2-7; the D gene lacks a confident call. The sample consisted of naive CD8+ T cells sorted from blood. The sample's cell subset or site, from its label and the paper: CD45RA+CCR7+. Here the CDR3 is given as CASSLDQVSDYEQYF. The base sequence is TGTGCCAGCAGCTTAGACCAGGTGTCGGACTACGAGCAGTACTTC.